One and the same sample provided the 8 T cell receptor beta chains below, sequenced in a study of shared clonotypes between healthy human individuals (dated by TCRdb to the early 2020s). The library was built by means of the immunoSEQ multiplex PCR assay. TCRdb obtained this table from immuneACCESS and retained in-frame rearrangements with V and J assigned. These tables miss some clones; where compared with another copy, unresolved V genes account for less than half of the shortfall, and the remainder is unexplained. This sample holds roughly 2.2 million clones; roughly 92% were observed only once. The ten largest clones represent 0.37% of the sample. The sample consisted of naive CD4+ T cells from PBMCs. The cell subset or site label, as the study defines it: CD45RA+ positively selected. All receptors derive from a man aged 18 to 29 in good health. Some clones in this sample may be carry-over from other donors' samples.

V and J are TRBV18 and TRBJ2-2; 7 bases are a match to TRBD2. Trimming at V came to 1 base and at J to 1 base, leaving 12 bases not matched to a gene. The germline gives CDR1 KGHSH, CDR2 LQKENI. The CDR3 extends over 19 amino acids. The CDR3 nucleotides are TGTGCCAGCTCACCACGGAGATATTCGGCGGGAGTGAACACCGGGGAGCTGTTTTTT. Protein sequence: CASSPRRYSAGVNTGELFF.

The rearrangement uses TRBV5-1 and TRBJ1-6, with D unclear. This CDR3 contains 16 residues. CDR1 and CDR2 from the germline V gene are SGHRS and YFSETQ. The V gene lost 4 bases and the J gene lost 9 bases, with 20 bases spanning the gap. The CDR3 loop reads CASSRVGTPGISPLHF. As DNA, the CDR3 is TGCGCCAGCAGCCGGGTAGGCACACCGGGGATTTCACCCCTCCACTTT.

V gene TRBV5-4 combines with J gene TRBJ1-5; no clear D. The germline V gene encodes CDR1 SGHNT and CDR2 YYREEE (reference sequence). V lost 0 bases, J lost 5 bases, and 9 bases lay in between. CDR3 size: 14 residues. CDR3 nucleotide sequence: TGTGCCAGCAGCTTGGGCCCTGTGGATCAGCCCCAGCATTTT. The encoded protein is CASSLGPVDQPQHF.

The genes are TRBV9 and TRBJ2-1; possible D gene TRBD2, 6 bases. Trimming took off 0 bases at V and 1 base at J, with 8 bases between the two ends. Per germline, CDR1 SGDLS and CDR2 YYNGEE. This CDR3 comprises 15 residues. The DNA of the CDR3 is TGTGCCAGCAGCGTAGGGGGGGAATCCTACAATGAGCAGTTCTTC. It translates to CASSVGGESYNEQFF.

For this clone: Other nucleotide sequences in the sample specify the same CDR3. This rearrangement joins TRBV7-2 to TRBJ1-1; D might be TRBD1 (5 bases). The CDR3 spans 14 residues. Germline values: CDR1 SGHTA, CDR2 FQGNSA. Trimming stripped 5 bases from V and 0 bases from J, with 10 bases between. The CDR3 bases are TGTGCCAGCAGCCGTCAGGGTGTGAACACTGAAGCTTTCTTT. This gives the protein CASSRQGVNTEAFF.

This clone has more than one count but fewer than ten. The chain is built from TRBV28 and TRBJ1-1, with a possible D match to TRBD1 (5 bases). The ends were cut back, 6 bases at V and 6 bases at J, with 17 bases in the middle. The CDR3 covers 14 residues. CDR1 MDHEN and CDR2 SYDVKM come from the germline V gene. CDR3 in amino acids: CASRVFGAVAEAFF. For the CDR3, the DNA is TGTGCCAGCAGAGTTTTCGGGGCGGTGGCTGAAGCTTTCTTT.

The CDR3 DNA follows: TGTGCCAGCAGGAGCCCCCGGACAGAAGCTTTCTTT. Protein: CASRSPRTEAFF. The rearrangement links TRBV7-9 to TRBJ1-1, with a possible D match to TRBD1 (5 bases). The V gene lost 6 bases and the J gene lost 8 bases, with 13 bases spanning the gap. Germline CDR1 SEHNR, CDR2 FQNEAQ (reference sequence). The CDR3 consists of 12 residues.

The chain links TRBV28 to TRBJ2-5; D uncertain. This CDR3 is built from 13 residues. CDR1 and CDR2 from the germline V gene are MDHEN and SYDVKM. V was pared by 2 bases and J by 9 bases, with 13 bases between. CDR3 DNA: TGTGCCAGCAGTTTAGCCACCCCCCGTTCCCAGTACTTC. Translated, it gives CASSLATPRSQYF.